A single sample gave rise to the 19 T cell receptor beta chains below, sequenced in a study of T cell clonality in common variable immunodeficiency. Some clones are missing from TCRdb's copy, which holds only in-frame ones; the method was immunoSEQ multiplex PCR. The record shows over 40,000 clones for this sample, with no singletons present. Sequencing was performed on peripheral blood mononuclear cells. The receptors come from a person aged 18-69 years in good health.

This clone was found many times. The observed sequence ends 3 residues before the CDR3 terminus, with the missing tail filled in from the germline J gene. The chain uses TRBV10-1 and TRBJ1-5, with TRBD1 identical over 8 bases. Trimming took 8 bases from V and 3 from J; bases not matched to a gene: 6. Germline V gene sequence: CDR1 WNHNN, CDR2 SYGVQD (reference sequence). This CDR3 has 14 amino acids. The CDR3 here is CASHDRGLNQPQHF. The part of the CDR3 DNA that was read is TGCGCCAGCCACGACAGGGGACTCAATCAGCCC.

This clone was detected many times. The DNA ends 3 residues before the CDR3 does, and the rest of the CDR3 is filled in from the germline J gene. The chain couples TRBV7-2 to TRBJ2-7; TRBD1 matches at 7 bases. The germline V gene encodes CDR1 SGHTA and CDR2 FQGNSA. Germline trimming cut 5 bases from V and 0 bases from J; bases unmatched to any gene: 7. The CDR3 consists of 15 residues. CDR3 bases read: TGTGCCAGCAGCCGAACGGACAGGATCTCCTACGAG. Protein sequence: CASSRTDRISYE. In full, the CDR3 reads CASSRTDRISYEQYF.

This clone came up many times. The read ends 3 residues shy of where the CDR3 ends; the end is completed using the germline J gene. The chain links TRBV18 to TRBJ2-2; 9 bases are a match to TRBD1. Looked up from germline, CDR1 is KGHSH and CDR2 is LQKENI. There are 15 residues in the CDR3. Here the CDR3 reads CASSPRGQGNEKLFF. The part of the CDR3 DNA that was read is TGTGCCAGCTCACCACGGGGACAGGGTAATGAAAAG.

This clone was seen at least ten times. CDR3 DNA (partial): TGTGCCAGCAGCCCGGCGGGGGGCCAGGGAGAGACC. Translated: CASSPAGGQGET. The entire CDR3 protein reads CASSPAGGQGETQYF. The gene calls are TRBV7-2 and TRBJ2-5; 8 nucleotides line up with TRBD2. Coverage ceases 3 residues before the CDR3 finishes, and the germline J gene fills in the end. V trimming: 5 bases; J trimming: 4 bases; junction bases outside the gene matches: 9. Germline V lookup: CDR1 SGHTA, CDR2 FQGNSA. This CDR3 is built from 15 residues.

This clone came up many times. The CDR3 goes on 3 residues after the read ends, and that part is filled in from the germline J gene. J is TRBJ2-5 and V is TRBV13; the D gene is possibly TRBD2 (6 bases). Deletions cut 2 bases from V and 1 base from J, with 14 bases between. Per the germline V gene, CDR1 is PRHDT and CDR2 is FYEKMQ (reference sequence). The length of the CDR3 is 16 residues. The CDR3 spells CASSLYGGNLQETQYF. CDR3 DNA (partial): TGTGCCAGCAGCTTATATGGGGGGAACCTCCAAGAGACC.

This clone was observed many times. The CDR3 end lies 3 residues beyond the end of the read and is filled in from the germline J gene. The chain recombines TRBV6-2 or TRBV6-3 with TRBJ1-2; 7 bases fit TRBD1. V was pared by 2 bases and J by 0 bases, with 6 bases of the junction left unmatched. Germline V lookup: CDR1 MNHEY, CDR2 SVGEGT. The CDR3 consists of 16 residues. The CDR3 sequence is CASSYTTGKTNYGYTF. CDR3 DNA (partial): TGTGCCAGCAGTTACACGACAGGGAAAACTAACTATGGC.

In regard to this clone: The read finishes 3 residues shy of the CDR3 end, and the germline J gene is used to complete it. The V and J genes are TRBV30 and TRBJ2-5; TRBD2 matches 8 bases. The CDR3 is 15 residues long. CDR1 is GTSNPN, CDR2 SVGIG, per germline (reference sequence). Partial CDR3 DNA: TGTGCCCACCTCCGGACTAGCAGAAGCACAGATACC. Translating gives CAHLRTSRSTDT. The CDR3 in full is CAHLRTSRSTDTQYF.

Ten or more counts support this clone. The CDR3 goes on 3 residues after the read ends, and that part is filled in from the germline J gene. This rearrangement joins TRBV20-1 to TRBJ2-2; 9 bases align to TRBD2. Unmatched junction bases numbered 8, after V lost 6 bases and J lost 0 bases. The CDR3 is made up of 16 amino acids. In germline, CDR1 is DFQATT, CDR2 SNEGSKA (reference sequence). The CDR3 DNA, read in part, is TGCAGTGCCGAAGTAGCGGGGGCCGCGAACACCGGGGAG. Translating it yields CSAEVAGAANTGE. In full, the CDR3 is CSAEVAGAANTGELFF.

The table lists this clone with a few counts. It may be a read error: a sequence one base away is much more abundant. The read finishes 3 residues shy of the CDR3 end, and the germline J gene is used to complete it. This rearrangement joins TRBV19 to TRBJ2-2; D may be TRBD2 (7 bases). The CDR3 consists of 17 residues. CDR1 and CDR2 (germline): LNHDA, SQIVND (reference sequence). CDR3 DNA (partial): TGTGCCAGTAGTATATGGTTTCAGGGAGGGGGGGCCAACGTG. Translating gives CASSIWFQGGGANV. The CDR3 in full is CASSIWFQGGGANVLFF.

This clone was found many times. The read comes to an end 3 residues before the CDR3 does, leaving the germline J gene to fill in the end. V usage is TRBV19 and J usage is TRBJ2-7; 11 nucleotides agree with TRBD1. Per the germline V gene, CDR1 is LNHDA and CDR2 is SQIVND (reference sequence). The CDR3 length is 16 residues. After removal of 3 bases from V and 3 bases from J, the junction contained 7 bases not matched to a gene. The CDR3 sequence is CASSISRDRGYYEQYF. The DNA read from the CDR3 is TGTGCCAGTAGTATCTCCCGGGACAGGGGGTACTACGAG.

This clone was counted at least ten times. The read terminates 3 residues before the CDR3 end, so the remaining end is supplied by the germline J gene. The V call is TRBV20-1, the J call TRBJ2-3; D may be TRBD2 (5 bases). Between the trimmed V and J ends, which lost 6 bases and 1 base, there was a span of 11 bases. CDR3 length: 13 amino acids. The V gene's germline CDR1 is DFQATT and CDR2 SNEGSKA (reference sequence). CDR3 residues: CSAPLGGTDTQYF. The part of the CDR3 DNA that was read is TGCAGTGCGCCCCTCGGGGGCACAGATACG.

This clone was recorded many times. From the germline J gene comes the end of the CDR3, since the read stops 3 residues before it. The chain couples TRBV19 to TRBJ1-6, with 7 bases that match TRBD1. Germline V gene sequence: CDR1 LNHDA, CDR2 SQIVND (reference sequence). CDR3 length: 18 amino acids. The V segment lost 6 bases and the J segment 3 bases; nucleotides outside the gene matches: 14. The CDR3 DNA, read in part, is TGTGCCAGTAGCAAATACCGGGACAGCTCAATCTATAATTCACCC. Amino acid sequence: CASSKYRDSSIYNSP. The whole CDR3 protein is CASSKYRDSSIYNSPLHF. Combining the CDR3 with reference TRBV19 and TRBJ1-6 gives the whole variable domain DGGITQSPKYLFRKEGQNVTLSCEQNLNHDAMYWYRQDPGQGLRLIYYSQIVNDFQKGDIAEGYSVSREKKESFPLTVTSAQKNPTAFYLCASSKYRDSSIYNSPLHFGNGTRLTVT.

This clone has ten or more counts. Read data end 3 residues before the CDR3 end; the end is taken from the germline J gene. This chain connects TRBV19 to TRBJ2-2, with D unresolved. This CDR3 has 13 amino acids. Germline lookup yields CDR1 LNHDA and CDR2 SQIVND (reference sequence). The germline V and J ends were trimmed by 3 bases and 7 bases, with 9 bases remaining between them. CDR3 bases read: TGTGCCAGTAGTATTTCGGGTTACGGGGAG. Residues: CASSISGYGE. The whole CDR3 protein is CASSISGYGELFF.

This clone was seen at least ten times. CDR3 residues: CASSLDRAESYEQYF. CDR3 DNA (partial): TGTGCCAGCAGCTTGGACAGGGCCGAGTCCTACGAG. V is TRBV11-3 and J is TRBJ2-7; 8 nucleotides agree with TRBD1. The read halts 3 residues ahead of the CDR3 end, with the missing end drawn from the germline J gene. The CDR3 covers 15 residues. Germline CDR1 reads SGHNT; CDR2 reads YENEEA. Trimming removed 3 bases from V and 1 base from J; junction bases left unmatched: 5.

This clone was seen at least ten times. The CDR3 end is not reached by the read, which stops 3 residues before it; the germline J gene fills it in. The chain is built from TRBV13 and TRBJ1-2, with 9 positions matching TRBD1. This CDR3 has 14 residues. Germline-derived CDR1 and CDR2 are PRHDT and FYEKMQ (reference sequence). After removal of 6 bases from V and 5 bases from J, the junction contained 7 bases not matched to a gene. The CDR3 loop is CASRLGTGLYGYTF. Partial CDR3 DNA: TGTGCCAGCAGACTCGGGACAGGGCTATATGGC.

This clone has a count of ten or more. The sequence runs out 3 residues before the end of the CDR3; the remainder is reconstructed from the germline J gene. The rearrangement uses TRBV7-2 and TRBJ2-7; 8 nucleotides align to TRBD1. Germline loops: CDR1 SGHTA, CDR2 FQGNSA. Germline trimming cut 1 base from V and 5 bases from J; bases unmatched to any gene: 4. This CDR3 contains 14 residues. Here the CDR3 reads CASSLVGDRHEQYF. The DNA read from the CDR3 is TGTGCCAGCAGCTTAGTTGGGGACAGGCACGAG.

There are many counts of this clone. The CDR3 bases that were read are TGCGCCAGCAGCCAAGGTGATCTCGGGGTTCACGAGACC. Residues: CASSQGDLGVHET. The whole CDR3 is CASSQGDLGVHETQYF. This chain links TRBV4-1 with TRBJ2-5; perhaps TRBD2 as D (5 bases). Read coverage stops 3 residues before the CDR3 terminus; the germline J gene supplies the remainder. CDR1 and CDR2 from the germline V gene are MGHRA and YSYEKL. This CDR3 has 16 residues. V was trimmed by 1 base and J by 5 bases, leaving 17 bases between them.

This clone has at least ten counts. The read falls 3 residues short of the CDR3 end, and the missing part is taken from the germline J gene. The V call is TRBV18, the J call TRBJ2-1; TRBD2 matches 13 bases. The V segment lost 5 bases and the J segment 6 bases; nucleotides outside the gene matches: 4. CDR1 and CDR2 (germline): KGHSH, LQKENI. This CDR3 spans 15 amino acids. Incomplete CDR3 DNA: TGTGCCAGCTCATCGGGACTAGCGGGGAGCAATGAG. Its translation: CASSSGLAGSNE. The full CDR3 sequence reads CASSSGLAGSNEQFF.

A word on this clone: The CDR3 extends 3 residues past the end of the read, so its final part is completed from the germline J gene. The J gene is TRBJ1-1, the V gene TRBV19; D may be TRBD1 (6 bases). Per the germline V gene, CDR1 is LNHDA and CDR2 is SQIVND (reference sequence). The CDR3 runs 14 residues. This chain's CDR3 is CASSIGRQEYGAFF. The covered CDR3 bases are TGTGCCAGTAGTATAGGCAGACAGGAGTATGGC. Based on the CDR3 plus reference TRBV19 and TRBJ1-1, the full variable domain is DGGITQSPKYLFRKEGQNVTLSCEQNLNHDAMYWYRQDPGQGLRLIYYSQIVNDFQKGDIAEGYSVSREKKESFPLTVTSAQKNPTAFYLCASSIGRQEYGAFFGQGTRLTVV.